Listed here are 6 T cell receptor beta chains from one sample, sequenced in a study of blood T cell dynamics during melanoma immunotherapy. TCRdb's copy holds only in-frame clones and misses some; the assay was immunoSEQ multiplex PCR. The sample contains about 4,700 clones, 95% to 98% of which appear only once. Described time point: pre-treatment baseline. Sequenced here: effector memory CD8+ T cells from blood, sampled from a patient treated with checkpoint blockade. The receptor source for this set is a human donor with melanoma.

The chain couples TRBV27 to TRBJ1-2, with a weak D call TRBD1 (5 bases). Germline V lookup: CDR1 MNHEY, CDR2 SMNVEV (reference sequence). Trimming cost V 2 bases and J 6 bases, with 10 bases left between them. The CDR3 runs to 13 residues. CDR3: CASSLTGRDGYTF. As DNA, the CDR3 is TGTGCCAGCAGTTTAACAGGAAGGGATGGCTACACCTTC.

This sequence joins TRBV4-1 and TRBJ1-1, with a possible D match to TRBD1 (5 bases). Deletions cut 1 base from V and 7 bases from J, with 10 bases between. The CDR3 consists of 13 residues. Germline values: CDR1 MGHRA, CDR2 YSYEKL. The chain's CDR3 is CASSQGRRVEAFF. The CDR3 nucleotides read TGCGCCAGCAGCCAAGGGCGCAGGGTTGAAGCTTTCTTT.

The rearrangement joins TRBV9 to TRBJ2-1; D is unclear. The CDR3 is made up of 13 amino acids. Germline-derived CDR1 and CDR2 are SGDLS and YYNGEE. The V end was cut by 0 bases, the J end by 8 bases, with 9 bases between. The DNA for the CDR3 is TGTGCCAGCAGCGTAGGTTTGAGCGATGAGCAGTTCTTC. Translation: CASSVGLSDEQFF.

The chain carries TRBV13 and TRBJ2-7; possibly TRBD1 or TRBD2 for D (6 bases each). Trimming pared 2 bases from V and 2 bases from J, leaving 16 bases between. This CDR3 contains 16 residues. Germline V CDR1 and CDR2: PRHDT, FYEKMQ (reference sequence). The CDR3 spells CASSLYSWGATYEQYF. The CDR3 DNA reads as TGTGCCAGCAGCTTATACTCCTGGGGGGCCACCTACGAGCAGTACTTC.

V and J are TRBV6-4 and TRBJ2-3; TRBD2 matches 8 bases. CDR3 length: 15 residues. CDR1 is MRHNA, CDR2 SNTAGT, per germline. The junction had 10 bases not matched to a gene; V was cut back by 5 bases and J by 6 bases. This CDR3 reads CASSPLAGPADTQYF. In DNA form, the CDR3 reads TGTGCCAGCAGTCCCCTAGCGGGCCCCGCGGATACGCAGTATTTT.

DNA for the CDR3: TGTGCCAGCAGCTTACAGGGCTACAATGAGCAGTTCTTC. The encoded protein is CASSLQGYNEQFF. The J gene is TRBJ2-1, the V gene TRBV6-5; D is possibly TRBD1 (6 bases). The V gene lost 6 bases and the J gene lost 3 bases, with 9 bases spanning the gap. The CDR3 loop spans 13 amino acids. Germline CDR1 MNHEY, CDR2 SVGAGI.